The 25 T cell receptor beta chains presented below share a single source sample, sequenced in a study of T cell repertoires in cytomegalovirus infection. Via MiXCR, TCRdb re-called the reads, giving one row per CDR3 protein. The sample consists of around 770,000 distinct CDR3 sequences, 25% to 30% of them appearing once. Their specific antigens are unknown. Sequences were derived from cultured CD8+ T cells from PBMCs, sampled from culture after CMV antigen stimulation. Receptor source: a human donor in good health (CMV status not recorded). Some clones in this sample may be carry-over from other donors' samples.

The V and J genes are TRBV12-3 or TRBV12-4 and TRBJ2-3, with a weak D call TRBD1 (5 bases). Deletions cut 7 bases from V and 2 bases from J, with 16 bases between. The CDR3 is made up of 15 amino acids. CDR3 loop: CASNNPGPHTDTQYF. The CDR3 DNA sequence: TGTGCCAGCAATAACCCAGGGCCCCACACAGATACGCAGTATTTT.

This clonotype was seen a few times. The chain carries TRBV4-1 and TRBJ2-1; 10 bases fit TRBD1. Germline CDR1 and CDR2: MGHRA and YSYEKL. The CDR3 runs 15 residues. V trimming: 0 bases; J trimming: 5 bases; junction bases outside the gene matches: 1. The CDR3 is CASSQEGTGDNEQFF. The CDR3 DNA is TGCGCCAGCAGCCAAGAAGGGACAGGGGACAATGAGCAGTTCTTC.

The chain uses TRBV12-3 or TRBV12-4 and TRBJ2-1; D is tentatively TRBD1 or TRBD2 (5 bases each). The ends were cut back, 2 bases at V and 3 bases at J, with 11 bases in the middle. There are 15 residues in the CDR3. The CDR3 DNA is TGTGCCAGCAGTTTACTGGGGACGGACTACAATGAGCAGTTCTTC. Translation gives CASSLLGTDYNEQFF.

The rearrangement joins TRBV28 to TRBJ1-3; D is ambiguous. Per the germline V gene, CDR1 is MDHEN and CDR2 is SYDVKM. The CDR3 spans 16 residues. Trimming pared 2 bases from V and 0 bases from J, leaving 11 bases between. This CDR3 is CASSLAPPTSGNTIYF. DNA of the CDR3: TGTGCCAGCAGTTTAGCACCCCCGACCTCTGGAAACACCATATATTTT.

V gene TRBV24-1 combines with J gene TRBJ2-4; D gene ambiguous. The CDR3 loop spans 15 amino acids. V shed 5 bases and J shed 4 bases, with 14 bases lying between them. Germline lookup yields CDR1 KGHDR and CDR2 SFDVKD. In nucleotides, the CDR3 is TGTGCCACCAGTGGCCGACGGGTAACAAAAAACATTCAGTACTTC. Translated: CATSGRRVTKNIQYF.

This clonotype was recorded a few times. The genes are TRBV2 and TRBJ1-3; the D gene is possibly TRBD1 (6 bases). The CDR3 spans 14 residues. The germline gives CDR1 SNHLY, CDR2 FYNNEI. V was shortened by 7 bases and J by 1 base, with 11 bases between the two germline ends. CDR3 sequence reads: CASIGTSSGNTIYF. DNA for the CDR3: TGTGCCAGCATTGGGACATCTTCTGGAAACACCATATATTTT.

This clonotype occurred many times. V gene TRBV12-3 or TRBV12-4 combines with J gene TRBJ2-7; D is perhaps TRBD1 (6 bases). The CDR3 length is 16 residues. Deletions cut 2 bases from V and 2 bases from J, with 16 bases between. CDR3 sequence reads: CASSLSGTGLAYEQYF. For the CDR3, the DNA is TGTGCCAGCAGTTTAAGCGGTACAGGGCTCGCCTACGAGCAGTACTTC.

This rearrangement joins TRBV15 to TRBJ2-1, with TRBD2 as a possible D gene (6 bases). Germline V gene sequence: CDR1 LNHNV, CDR2 YYDKDF (reference sequence). Trimming shortened V by 5 bases and J by 0 bases, and 20 bases separated the two germline ends. The CDR3 extends over 18 amino acids. CDR3 residues: CATSPLAGIISSYNEQFF. In DNA, the CDR3 is TGTGCCACCAGCCCTTTGGCGGGGATCATAAGCTCCTACAATGAGCAGTTCTTC.

This clonotype was picked up a small number of times. V is TRBV5-6 and J is TRBJ1-3, with unresolved D. Trimming cost V 0 bases and J 5 bases, with 9 bases left between them. Looked up from germline, CDR1 is SGHDT and CDR2 is YYEEEE. The CDR3 loop spans 14 amino acids. The CDR3 is CASSLEGSRNTIYF. CDR3 nucleotide sequence: TGTGCCAGCAGCTTGGAGGGCAGCCGAAACACCATATATTTT.

A few counts support this clonotype. The V and J genes are TRBV19 and TRBJ2-2; D gene uncertain. The CDR3 is 14 residues long. Germline V gene data show CDR1 as LNHDA and CDR2 as SQIVND (reference sequence). V dropped 2 bases and J dropped 3 bases, with 7 bases sitting between them. The CDR3 loop reads CASSIWGDTGELFF. DNA of the CDR3: TGTGCCAGTAGTATATGGGGTGACACCGGGGAGCTGTTTTTT.

This clonotype was seen only a few times. The rearrangement joins TRBV7-2 to TRBJ1-2; no firm D call. The CDR3 has 13 amino acids. The germline V gene encodes CDR1 SGHTA and CDR2 FQGNSA. The ends were cut back, 4 bases at V and 5 bases at J, with 11 bases in the middle. CDR3 region: CASSWRRRYGYTF. CDR3 in DNA: TGTGCCAGCAGCTGGCGAAGGCGGTATGGCTACACCTTC.

The CDR3 coding sequence is TGTGCCAGTACCGGGACAACGAACACCGGGGAGCTGTTTTTT. It is translated as CASTGTTNTGELFF. V and J are TRBV28 and TRBJ2-2, with TRBD1 as a possible D gene (6 bases). CDR1 and CDR2 from the germline V gene are MDHEN and SYDVKM. V gave up 9 bases and J gave up 0 bases, with 11 bases separating them. This CDR3 is 14 amino acids long.

This clonotype was observed a few times. The J gene is TRBJ1-2, the V gene TRBV27; D uncertain. Trimming removed 5 bases at V and 5 bases at J, with 12 bases between. CDR1 MNHEY and CDR2 SMNVEV come from the germline V gene (reference sequence). This CDR3 comprises 13 residues. This CDR3 is CASSGSAIYGYTF. The DNA for the CDR3 is TGTGCCAGCAGTGGGTCAGCTATTTATGGCTACACCTTC.

This clonotype was counted only a few times. This chain uses TRBV2 with TRBJ2-2; 9 bases map to TRBD1. The J segment lost 7 bases and the V segment lost 8 bases, leaving 14 bases of the junction unmatched. From germline, CDR1 is SNHLY and CDR2 FYNNEI. The CDR3 totals 16 residues. The CDR3: CASHKRDREIGGELFF. The CDR3 DNA follows: TGTGCCAGCCACAAAAGGGACAGGGAGATTGGCGGGGAGCTGTTTTTT.

This clonotype was recorded a few times. The J gene is TRBJ2-1, the V gene TRBV20-1, with D possibly TRBD2 on 5 matching bases. This CDR3 is built from 16 residues. Per the germline V gene, CDR1 is DFQATT and CDR2 is SNEGSKA (reference sequence). With 0 bases removed from V and 2 bases from J, the gap between germline ends came to 14 bases. CDR3 region: CSARDYRLAAYNEQFF. DNA for the CDR3: TGCAGTGCTAGAGATTATCGGCTAGCCGCCTACAATGAGCAGTTCTTC.

This clonotype was picked up many times. The V and J genes are TRBV7-8 and TRBJ2-1; 11 bases fit TRBD1. CDR1 is SGHVS and CDR2 is FQNEAQ in the germline V gene. V gave up 5 bases and J gave up 7 bases; unmatched junction bases: 7. CDR3 length: 15 amino acids. CDR3 sequence: CASSRGQGAGNEQFF. The CDR3 nucleotides read TGTGCCAGCAGCCGAGGACAGGGGGCCGGTAATGAGCAGTTCTTC.

This clonotype was seen many times. V is TRBV7-9 and J is TRBJ2-3, with D perhaps matching TRBD1 or TRBD2 (6 bases each). The length of the CDR3 is 16 residues. V lost 1 base to trimming and J lost 2 bases, with 13 bases between them. Germline V CDR1 and CDR2: SEHNR, FQNEAQ (reference sequence). As DNA, the CDR3 is TGTGCCAGCAGCTTAGGGGGGGCCCCCCCCACAGATACGCAGTATTTT. Its translation is CASSLGGAPPTDTQYF.

The rearrangement uses TRBV7-9 and TRBJ2-5; D possibly matches TRBD1 or TRBD2 (5 bases each). Germline CDR1 reads SEHNR; CDR2 reads FQNEAQ (reference sequence). V lost 7 bases, J lost 2 bases, and 11 bases lay in between. This CDR3 has 13 residues. Here the CDR3 DNA reads TGTGCCAGCATCCGGGACCCGCAAGAGACCCAGTACTTC. Translated, it gives CASIRDPQETQYF. The full variable domain, completed using reference TRBV7-9 and TRBJ2-5, is DTGVSQNPRHKITKRGQNVTFRCDPISEHNRLYWYRQTLGQGPEFLTYFQNEAQLEKSRLLSDRFSAERPKGSFSTLEIQRTEQGDSAMYLCASIRDPQETQYFGPGTRLLVL.

For the CDR3, the DNA is TGTGCCAGCAGCGCAGGGGCGGACGCTAATGAAAAACTGTTTTTT. It translates to CASSAGADANEKLFF. The genes are TRBV9 and TRBJ1-4; weak D call: TRBD1 (6 bases). Trimming stripped 3 bases from V and 3 bases from J, with 12 bases between. Looked up from germline, CDR1 is SGDLS and CDR2 is YYNGEE. The CDR3 runs to 15 residues.

Only a few counts were recorded for this clonotype. The CDR3 is CASSGGGGNTGELFF. For the CDR3, the DNA is TGTGCCAGCAGTGGAGGCGGGGGGAACACCGGGGAGCTGTTTTTT. The chain is built from TRBV25-1 and TRBJ2-2; 7 bases map to TRBD2. Germline V lookup: CDR1 MGHDK, CDR2 SYGVNS. The CDR3 consists of 15 residues. Germline trimming cut 4 bases from V and 1 base from J; bases unmatched to any gene: 3.

This clonotype was recorded at least ten times. The chain employs TRBV7-8 and TRBJ2-7; 8 positions match TRBD1. Germline-derived CDR1 and CDR2 are SGHVS and FQNEAQ. Germline trimming cut 5 bases from V and 2 bases from J; bases unmatched to any gene: 5. The length of the CDR3 is 14 residues. This CDR3 reads CASSGGQVPYEQYF. The CDR3 DNA follows: TGTGCCAGCAGCGGGGGACAGGTTCCCTACGAGCAGTACTTC. The whole variable domain, filled in from reference TRBV7-8 and TRBJ2-7, reads GAGVSQSPRYKVAKRGQDVALRCDPISGHVSLFWYQQALGQGPEFLTYFQNEAQLDKSGLPSDRFFAERPEGSVSTLKIQRTQQEDSAVYLCASSGGQVPYEQYFGPGTRLTVT.

This clonotype was observed a few times. The chain employs TRBV27 and TRBJ2-3; maybe TRBD2 (6 bases). The CDR3 has 14 amino acids. Looked up from germline, CDR1 is MNHEY and CDR2 is SMNVEV (reference sequence). Trimming removed 3 bases from V and 5 bases from J, with 12 bases in between. CDR3 sequence reads: CASSLPAEGDTQYF. The DNA for the CDR3 is TGTGCCAGCAGTTTGCCCGCGGAGGGAGATACGCAGTATTTT.

In this sample, this clonotype turned up a few times. This chain uses TRBV15 with TRBJ1-3; 7 bases are a match to TRBD1. V lost 5 bases, J lost 4 bases, and 5 bases stayed unmatched. Germline lookup yields CDR1 LNHNV and CDR2 YYDKDF (reference sequence). CDR3 length: 14 amino acids. This CDR3 is CATSVDRAGNTIYF. CDR3 sequence (DNA): TGTGCCACCAGCGTCGACAGGGCCGGAAACACCATATATTTT. The full variable domain, with the rest looked up from reference TRBV15 and TRBJ1-3, is DAMVIQNPRYQVTQFGKPVTLSCSQTLNHNVMYWYQQKSSQAPKLLFHYYDKDFNNEADTPDNFQSRRPNTSFCFLDIRSPGLGDTAMYLCATSVDRAGNTIYFGEGSWLTVV.

The chain recombines TRBV29-1 with TRBJ1-1, with 11 nucleotides matching TRBD1. The V and J ends lost 5 bases and 3 bases, in that order; junction bases with no gene match: 2. Germline V gene lookup returns CDR1 SQVTM and CDR2 ANQGSEA. This CDR3 has 13 amino acids. CDR3 coding DNA: TGCAGCGTTTGGGACAGGGGGTACACTGAAGCTTTCTTT. Amino acid sequence: CSVWDRGYTEAFF. Full variable domain (remainder filled in from reference TRBV29-1 and TRBJ1-1): SAVISQKPSRDICQRGTSLTIQCQVDSQVTMMFWYRQQPGQSLTLIATANQGSEATYESGFVIDKFPISRPNLTFSTLTVSNMSPEDSSIYLCSVWDRGYTEAFFGQGTRLTVV.

As regards this clonotype: Mismatch with germline at one junction end may stem from a read error. The chain joins TRBV2 to TRBJ1-2; 7 bases line up with TRBD1. The CDR3 totals 13 residues. Germline V gene lookup returns CDR1 SNHLY and CDR2 FYNNEI. CDR3 coding DNA: TGCCTTTGTAAAGAGGGGGCCGTCTATGGCTACACCTTC. The encoded protein is CLCKEGAVYGYTF.